The 12 T cell receptor beta chains below were found in one sample sequenced in a study of CD8 T cells in Susac syndrome. When the RNA was reverse transcribed, random hexamers were used with an input of about 0.5 to 1 ug. In TCRdb, the immunoSEQ multiplex PCR reads were re-called with MiXCR into one record per CDR3 protein. This table holds under 200,000 distinct CDR3 sequences, 94% found once. The sequenced sample was CD4+ T cells from PBMCs. Receptors were obtained from a human donor with Susac syndrome.

CDR3 sequence (DNA): TGCAGTGCCACTAGCGGGGGGCTAAACTACGAGCAGTACTTC. It is translated as CSATSGGLNYEQYF. The chain carries TRBV20-1 and TRBJ2-7; 12 bases are shared with TRBD2. Germline V lookup: CDR1 DFQATT, CDR2 SNEGSKA (reference sequence). There are 14 residues in the CDR3. After removal of 6 bases from V and 3 bases from J, the junction contained 6 bases not matched to a gene.

This rearrangement joins TRBV7-2 to TRBJ2-5; 8 bases are a match to TRBD1. V lost 5 bases and J lost 6; bases outside the gene matches: 5. Germline V gene lookup returns CDR1 SGHTA and CDR2 FQGNSA. There are 13 residues in the CDR3. The CDR3 spells CASSLDRAQTQYF. The CDR3 DNA reads as TGTGCCAGCAGCCTGGACAGGGCTCAGACCCAGTACTTC.

This chain joins TRBV20-1 and TRBJ2-1; 8 nucleotides agree with TRBD1. Germline trimming cut 3 bases from V and 5 bases from J; bases unmatched to any gene: 3. The CDR3 has 13 residues. From germline, CDR1 is DFQATT and CDR2 SNEGSKA (reference sequence). The CDR3 sequence is CSARADRDNEQFF. The CDR3 bases are TGCAGTGCTAGGGCGGACAGGGACAATGAGCAGTTCTTC.

V gene TRBV7-3 combines with J gene TRBJ1-3; TRBD1 might be the D (5 bases). This CDR3 is 15 amino acids long. From germline, CDR1 is SGHTA and CDR2 FQGTGA. Trimming pared 6 bases from V and 4 bases from J, leaving 16 bases between. The DNA of the CDR3 is TGTGCCAGCAGTAAAACCGGGACGGGAGGAAACACCATATATTTT. Protein: CASSKTGTGGNTIYF.

V and J are TRBV5-4 and TRBJ1-4; 8 bases are a match to TRBD1. CDR1 and CDR2 (germline): SGHNT, YYREEE (reference sequence). Unmatched junction bases numbered 8, after V lost 4 bases and J lost 6 bases. The CDR3 spans 15 residues. The CDR3, as DNA: TGTGCCAGCAGCCTCAACAGGGGACAGGATGAAAAACTGTTTTTT. Protein sequence: CASSLNRGQDEKLFF.

The chain couples TRBV3-1 to TRBJ2-7, with 9 bases aligning to TRBD2. The germline V gene encodes CDR1 LGHDT and CDR2 YNNKEL (reference sequence). The CDR3 covers 15 residues. The V segment lost 1 base and the J segment 3 bases; nucleotides outside the gene matches: 4. CDR3 nucleotide sequence: TGTGCCAGCAGCCAAGGACTAGCGGCCTACTACGAGCAGTACTTC. It specifies CASSQGLAAYYEQYF.

The V and J genes are TRBV3-1 and TRBJ1-3; perhaps TRBD1 as D (6 bases). V was cut by 4 bases and J by 0 bases, with 13 bases left in between. CDR1 and CDR2 (germline): LGHDT, YNNKEL (reference sequence). The CDR3 spans 16 residues. The CDR3 reads CASSRNREYSGNTIYF. The DNA of the CDR3 is TGTGCCAGCAGCCGAAACAGGGAATACTCTGGAAACACCATATATTTT.

This chain uses TRBV5-1 with TRBJ1-1; a weak D match, TRBD1 (5 bases). The CDR3 totals 17 residues. Trimming left V 0 bases short and J 0 bases short, with 15 bases between. The germline CDR1 and CDR2 sequences are SGHRS and YFSETQ. CDR3 sequence (DNA): TGCGCCAGCAGCTTGGCTCTTGGGGGTTCAGTGAACACTGAAGCTTTCTTT. Amino acid sequence: CASSLALGGSVNTEAFF.

V gene TRBV5-4 combines with J gene TRBJ1-1, with D perhaps matching TRBD1 (5 bases). The germline V and J ends were trimmed by 7 bases and 1 base, with 14 bases remaining between them. The CDR3 extends over 14 amino acids. CDR1 is SGHNT and CDR2 is YYREEE in the germline V gene (reference sequence). CDR3 DNA: TGTGCCAGCCACCGGGGACCCACGAACACTGAAGCTTTCTTT. It encodes CASHRGPTNTEAFF. The full variable domain, with the rest looked up from reference TRBV5-4 and TRBJ1-1, is ETGVTQSPTHLIKTRGQQVTLRCSSQSGHNTVSWYQQALGQGPQFIFQYYREEENGRGNFPPRFSGLQFPNYSSELNVNALELDDSALYLCASHRGPTNTEAFFGQGTRLTVV.

The chain recombines TRBV29-1 with TRBJ1-1; a weak D match, TRBD1 (5 bases). V lost 6 bases and J 10 bases, leaving 18 bases between the germline ends. Germline V gives CDR1 SQVTM, CDR2 ANQGSEA. The CDR3 contains 12 residues. CDR3 DNA: TGCAGCGTCGTGACGTATTCCGGGGGAGCTTTCTTT. This translates into CSVVTYSGGAFF.

DNA for the CDR3: TGTGCCAGCAGCAGGACTAGCGGGGGAGGGCAAGAGACCCAGTACTTC. Its protein is CASSRTSGGGQETQYF. V gene TRBV9 combines with J gene TRBJ2-5, with TRBD2 matching over 13 bases. Germline trimming cut 4 bases from V and 2 bases from J; bases unmatched to any gene: 5. Germline V CDR1 and CDR2: SGDLS, YYNGEE. The CDR3 totals 16 residues.

This clonotype was found once. The chain couples TRBV29-1 to TRBJ1-1; D gene unclear. This CDR3 has 13 residues. Germline V gene lookup returns CDR1 SQVTM and CDR2 ANQGSEA. Trimming left V 5 bases short and J 3 bases short, with 13 bases between. Here the CDR3 reads CSVHPGPYTEAFF. CDR3 in DNA: TGCAGCGTTCATCCTGGGCCGTACACTGAAGCTTTCTTT.